This entry lists 16 T cell receptor beta chains sequenced from one sample in a study of identical twins. Using its own MiXCR run on the 5' RACE reads, TCRdb lists one record per CDR3 protein. The sample holds some 630,000 distinct CDR3 sequences, about 7% seen once. A further study also used this sample, focusing on yellow fever vaccine responses in identical twins.

The source material was PBMCs. These receptors came from a woman aged 18-29 years in good health.

This chain joins TRBV7-9 and TRBJ2-5; D is possibly TRBD1 or TRBD2 (5 bases each). This CDR3 has 13 amino acids. Germline assignment: CDR1 SEHNR and CDR2 FQNEAQ (reference sequence). Trimming took off 5 bases at V and 4 bases at J, with 11 bases between the two ends. The CDR3 reads CASSPGDGETQYF. CDR3 coding DNA: TGTGCCAGCAGCCCCGGGGACGGAGAGACCCAGTACTTC. Drawing the rest from reference TRBV7-9 and TRBJ2-5, the complete variable domain is DTGVSQNPRHKITKRGQNVTFRCDPISEHNRLYWYRQTLGQGPEFLTYFQNEAQLEKSRLLSDRFSAERPKGSFSTLEIQRTEQGDSAMYLCASSPGDGETQYFGPGTRLLVL.

This clonotype was seen repeatedly, ten times or more. This chain connects TRBV27 to TRBJ1-5; the D gene is possibly TRBD1 (5 bases). CDR3 size: 13 residues. From germline, CDR1 is MNHEY and CDR2 SMNVEV (reference sequence). V was clipped by 3 bases and J by 7 bases, with 10 bases between them. The CDR3 reads CASSFGRDQPQHF. The CDR3 bases are TGTGCCAGCAGTTTTGGCAGGGACCAGCCCCAGCATTTT.

In this sample, this clonotype turned up many times. This chain joins TRBV2 and TRBJ2-1; D remains unclear. The CDR3 is made up of 16 amino acids. V shed 6 bases and J shed 6 bases, with 21 bases lying between them. Germline values: CDR1 SNHLY, CDR2 FYNNEI. CDR3: CASSEDQLGLGNEQFF. The CDR3, as DNA: TGTGCCAGCAGCGAGGACCAGCTTGGGTTAGGCAATGAGCAGTTCTTC.

This clonotype was picked up many times. The chain recombines TRBV4-1 with TRBJ2-5; 10 nucleotides align to TRBD2. Germline V gene data show CDR1 as MGHRA and CDR2 as YSYEKL. Trimming at V came to 0 bases and at J to 3 bases, leaving 13 bases not matched to a gene. This CDR3 is built from 19 residues. CDR3 amino acids: CASSQDRRLWLAGEETQYF. CDR3 nucleotide sequence: TGCGCCAGCAGCCAAGATCGAAGGCTGTGGCTAGCGGGGGAAGAGACCCAGTACTTC.

V is TRBV24-1 and J is TRBJ2-1; TRBD2 agrees at 11 bases. The CDR3 consists of 14 residues. Germline CDR1 and CDR2: KGHDR and SFDVKD. V gave up 9 bases and J gave up 5 bases; unmatched junction bases: 5. The CDR3 DNA follows: TGTGCCACCCGTGGGACTAGCGGACACAATGAGCAGTTCTTC. Residues: CATRGTSGHNEQFF.

This clonotype was recorded many times. The chain uses TRBV25-1 and TRBJ2-5; D gene unclear. Germline-derived CDR1 and CDR2 are MGHDK and SYGVNS. The CDR3 consists of 14 residues. Between the trimmed V and J ends, which lost 5 bases and 2 bases, there was a span of 12 bases. The CDR3 sequence: CASSFDHLQETQYF. The CDR3 bases are TGTGCCAGCAGTTTCGACCACCTACAAGAGACCCAGTACTTC.

This clonotype was detected many times. CDR3 amino acids: CAISEGLQETQYF. CDR3 DNA sequence: TGTGCCATCAGTGAGGGGCTCCAAGAGACCCAGTACTTC. V and J are TRBV10-3 and TRBJ2-5; no clear D. The CDR3 loop spans 13 amino acids. Germline V gene lookup returns CDR1 ENHRY and CDR2 SYGVKD. V lost 2 bases and J 1 base, leaving 5 bases between the germline ends.

This clonotype was seen a handful of times. The chain carries TRBV5-1 and TRBJ2-1, with D perhaps given as TRBD1 or TRBD2 (5 bases each). V lost 2 bases, J lost 11 bases, and 17 bases lay in between. This CDR3 has 14 amino acids. Germline CDR1 reads SGHRS; CDR2 reads YFSETQ. The CDR3 bases are TGCGCCAGCAGCTTCCGGGGCGTGGAAGGGCAGCAGTTCTTC. Translating gives CASSFRGVEGQQFF.

This clonotype appeared many times. This chain joins TRBV12-3 or TRBV12-4 and TRBJ2-1; TRBD2 might be the D (5 bases). V lost 8 bases, J lost 6 bases, and 11 bases lay in between. CDR3 length: 12 residues. As DNA, the CDR3 is TGTGCCAGCCACGAGGGTATCAATGAGCAGTTCTTC. This translates into CASHEGINEQFF.

This sequence joins TRBV12-3 or TRBV12-4 and TRBJ1-1; 7 nucleotides agree with TRBD1. There are 15 residues in the CDR3. V gave up 8 bases and J gave up 4 bases; unmatched junction bases: 13. The CDR3 spells CASGSSQGTGTEAFF. CDR3 coding DNA: TGTGCCAGCGGATCCTCACAGGGGACGGGCACTGAAGCTTTCTTT.

The V and J genes are TRBV28 and TRBJ2-3; 8 nucleotides align to TRBD1. The CDR3 contains 15 residues. With 7 bases clipped from V and 2 bases from J, the junction kept 8 bases outside the gene matches. Germline CDR1 reads MDHEN; CDR2 reads SYDVKM. CDR3 in DNA: TGTGCCAGCAACCCAGGGGGCCCCCCCACAGATACGCAGTATTTT. Protein sequence: CASNPGGPPTDTQYF.

This chain links TRBV27 with TRBJ2-7; D might be TRBD2 (5 bases). V was cut by 3 bases and J by 6 bases, with 15 bases left in between. The CDR3 has 14 amino acids. Germline-derived CDR1 and CDR2 are MNHEY and SMNVEV (reference sequence). This CDR3 reads CASSFFSGAPEQYF. DNA of the CDR3: TGTGCCAGCAGTTTTTTCAGCGGAGCACCCGAGCAGTACTTC.

The sample holds many counts of this clonotype. The chain has TRBV4-1 and TRBJ2-2; no clear D. V was trimmed by 4 bases and J by 8 bases, leaving 20 bases between them. Germline values: CDR1 MGHRA, CDR2 YSYEKL. CDR3 size: 16 residues. The CDR3 here is CASSRESRILWGELFF. As DNA, the CDR3 is TGCGCCAGCAGCCGCGAAAGCCGGATTCTTTGGGGGGAGCTGTTTTTT.

V and J are TRBV6-1 and TRBJ1-1; possibly TRBD1 for D (5 bases). The CDR3 has 13 residues. V was clipped by 0 bases and J by 5 bases, with 7 bases between them. Germline assignment: CDR1 MNHNS and CDR2 SASEGT. The CDR3 DNA reads as TGTGCCAGCAGTGAAGCGTGGGGGACTGAAGCTTTCTTT. Translated, it gives CASSEAWGTEAFF.

The V and J genes are TRBV6-2 or TRBV6-3 and TRBJ2-3, with 9 bases aligning to TRBD1. Germline CDR1 MNHEY, CDR2 SVGEGT. V trimming: 6 bases; J trimming: 6 bases; junction bases outside the gene matches: 16. The CDR3 is made up of 17 amino acids. This CDR3 reads CASSPLGQGSLSDTQYF. Here the CDR3 DNA reads TGTGCCAGCAGCCCTCTTGGACAGGGGAGTTTGTCGGATACGCAGTATTTT.

The J gene is TRBJ2-7, the V gene TRBV28; D perhaps matches TRBD1 (6 bases). Germline assignment: CDR1 MDHEN and CDR2 SYDVKM. This CDR3 has 14 residues. V was clipped by 5 bases and J by 0 bases, with 11 bases between them. The CDR3 DNA follows: TGTGCCAGCAGTCGCTACAGGGCCTCCTACGAGCAGTACTTC. Translating it yields CASSRYRASYEQYF.